This record concerns one TCR beta chain sequence. Its antigen is not identified. The data were taken from a study of blood T cells in healthy people across ages. Whole-study results and caveats: Conclusively comparing naive with antigen-experienced cells was impossible with unsorted PBMCs.

A second PCR of 7 to 11 cycles used a sample-barcoded 5' primer and a J-beta primer mix. A tag from a template-switch adaptor with 12 random nucleotides marked each cDNA molecule. Via MiXCR, TCRdb re-called the 5' RACE reads, giving one row per CDR3 protein. The sample has roughly 1.9 million distinct CDR3 sequences; roughly 43% are singletons. Isolation per sample recovered at least 7 million PBMCs. This CDR3 is built from 13 residues. With 0 bases removed from V and 6 bases from J, the gap between germline ends came to 9 bases. The germline CDR1 and CDR2 sequences are SGHDT and YYEEEE. This sequence was found in a human donor in good health. The rearrangement joins TRBV5-6 to TRBJ1-2; D possibly corresponds to TRBD1 (6 bases). Sequencing was done on a sample of blood. The CDR3 region has the DNA TGTGCCAGCAGCTTGGGGGGGCAGAATGGCTACACCTTC. Translated: CASSLGGQNGYTF.